Detailed here is one T cell receptor beta chain. Its antigen is currently unknown. This record belongs to a study of blood T cells in healthy people across ages. Germline CDR1 is MGHRA and CDR2 is YSYEKL. Losses at the gene ends were 6 bases for V and 7 bases for J; bases not matched to a gene: 13. The CDR3 consists of 15 residues. Through a sample-barcoded 5' primer and a J-beta primer mix, a second PCR was run for about 6 to 11 cycles. All samples yielded 3 million or more CDR3-containing paired-end reads. TCRdb re-called the 5' RACE reads with MiXCR, one entry per CDR3 protein. The sample includes about 1.4 million distinct CDR3 sequences, around 59% of them seen just once. Findings and limits, study-wide: TCR beta diversity per million T cells fell roughly linearly with age. Compared with aged donors, long-lived donors showed fewer expanded clones, suggesting selection. The donors' CMV status was not determined, possibly confounding changes in expanded clonotypes.

The chain carries TRBV4-1 and TRBJ2-7; 9 nucleotides match TRBD2. The sequence was collected from a man younger than 30 in good health. Sequencing was carried out using blood. The CDR3 loop reads CASSVTGTSKGEQYF. CDR3 coding DNA: TGCGCCAGCAGTGTAACTGGGACTAGCAAAGGAGAGCAGTACTTC.